This is a list of T cell receptor beta chains from one sample in a study of blood T cells in healthy people across ages. TCRdb used MiXCR to reprocess the 5' RACE reads, holding one entry per CDR3 protein. The sample carries hundreds of thousands of distinct CDR3 sequences, around 25% recorded once. This sample also appeared in a second study, on T cells of mothers and their children.

The sample consisted of blood. These receptors originate from a boy aged 5-17 years in good health. Both conserved end residues are part of each CDR3. D genes are given only for firm matches. Only some rows state a clone size, as once, few, many or a class for expanded clones.

abundance	j_gene	v_gene	d_gene	len	CDR3aa	CDR3nt
few	TRBJ1-6	TRBV6-2/TRBV6-3	TRBD1	15	CASRPTGQGNSPLHF	TGTGCCAGCAGACCGACGGGACAGGGTAATTCACCCCTCCACTTT
many	TRBJ2-5	TRBV6-1	TRBD1	14	CASSEGTEAETQYF	TGTGCCAGCAGTGAGGGGACAGAGGCAGAGACCCAGTACTTC
few	TRBJ2-7	TRBV10-2	NA	13	CASGEGDRYEQYF	TGCGCCAGCGGAGAGGGAGATCGGTACGAGCAGTACTTC
NA	TRBJ2-4	TRBV7-8	TRBD2	17	CASSLLASGPSVNIQYF	TGTGCCAGCAGCTTACTGGCTAGCGGACCCTCCGTAAACATTCAGTACTTC
NA	TRBJ2-1	TRBV7-6	NA	13	CASSLKSGVEQFF	TGTGCCAGCAGCTTAAAGAGTGGAGTTGAGCAGTTCTTC
few	TRBJ2-5	TRBV7-9	NA	15	CASSDSTRRQETQYF	TGTGCCAGCAGCGACTCAACAAGAAGACAAGAGACCCAGTACTTC
NA	TRBJ2-5	TRBV28	TRBD2	13	CATWREGRETQYF	TGTGCCACGTGGCGGGAGGGCCGGGAGACCCAGTACTTC
NA	TRBJ2-5	TRBV12-3/TRBV12-4	NA	12	CASSTKLETQYF	TGTGCCAGCAGTACTAAGTTAGAGACCCAGTACTTC
NA	TRBJ1-2	TRBV27	NA	13	CASSNKGSYGYTF	TGTGCCAGCAGCAACAAGGGGTCCTATGGCTACACCTTC
NA	TRBJ2-6	TRBV7-9	TRBD2	17	CASSPQRDSSGANVLTF	TGTGCCAGCAGCCCCCAGCGGGATAGCTCTGGGGCCAACGTCCTGACTTTC
many	TRBJ2-2	TRBV6-5	TRBD1	14	CASSVTGGTGELFF	TGTGCCAGCAGTGTTACAGGGGGAACCGGGGAGCTGTTTTTT
NA	TRBJ2-7	TRBV11-2	TRBD1	14	CASSTIDRALEQYF	TGTGCCAGCAGCACCATCGACAGGGCTCTCGAGCAGTACTTC
NA	TRBJ2-1	TRBV7-9	TRBD2	16	CASSLGFSGALDEQFF	TGTGCCAGCAGCTTAGGTTTCAGCGGGGCGCTGGATGAGCAGTTCTTC
few	TRBJ1-5	TRBV6-2/TRBV6-3	TRBD1	15	CASSSDRGGNQPQHF	TGTGCCAGCAGTTCCGACAGGGGCGGCAATCAGCCCCAGCATTTT
NA	TRBJ2-6	TRBV15	NA	16	CATSRVQFPGANVLTF	TGTGCCACCAGCAGAGTACAGTTCCCTGGGGCCAACGTCCTGACTTTC
NA	TRBJ1-1	TRBV18	NA	13	CASSPLRDTEAFF	TGTGCCAGCTCACCCCTGCGCGACACTGAAGCTTTCTTT
few	TRBJ1-6	TRBV4-3	NA	17	CASSQDLSGTVNSPLHF	TGCGCCAGCAGCCAAGACCTATCCGGGACTGTTAATTCACCCCTCCACTTT
many	TRBJ1-2	TRBV12-3/TRBV12-4	NA	13	CASSPRARYGYTF	TGTGCCAGCAGCCCAAGGGCGCGCTATGGCTACACCTTC
NA	TRBJ1-2	TRBV2	TRBD1	17	CASCPPGGQGANYGYTF	TGTGCCAGCTGCCCCCCTGGTGGACAGGGAGCTAACTATGGCTACACCTTC
many	TRBJ1-1	TRBV12-3/TRBV12-4	NA	10	CASRGTEAFF	TGTGCCAGCAGGGGGACGGAAGCTTTCTTT
few	TRBJ2-5	TRBV7-2	TRBD1	15	CASSTRTGAWETQYF	TGTGCCAGCAGCACCCGGACAGGGGCGTGGGAGACCCAGTACTTC
NA	TRBJ1-2	TRBV5-6	TRBD1	13	CASSWGQGNRYTF	TGTGCCAGCAGCTGGGGACAGGGAAATCGCTACACCTTC
few	TRBJ2-2	TRBV6-1	TRBD2	17	CASSESVAGVHTGELFF	TGTGCCAGCAGTGAAAGTGTGGCGGGAGTGCACACCGGGGAGCTGTTTTTT
NA	TRBJ1-3	TRBV12-3/TRBV12-4	NA	13	CASTLTPINTIYF	TGTGCCAGCACCCTGACACCTATCAACACCATATATTTT
few	TRBJ2-1	TRBV29-1	NA	12	CSGETRVGEQFF	TGCAGCGGTGAGACTAGAGTAGGTGAGCAGTTCTTC
few	TRBJ2-6	TRBV5-1	TRBD2	19	CASSFFLAGGISGANVLTF	TGCGCCAGCAGCTTTTTTCTAGCGGGAGGCATCTCTGGGGCCAACGTCCTGACTTTC
NA	TRBJ1-1	TRBV5-1	NA	14	CASSFTGRVTEAFF	TGCGCCAGCAGCTTCACAGGGCGGGTCACTGAAGCTTTCTTT
NA	TRBJ2-7	TRBV4-3	NA	15	CASSQNYQGRYEQYF	TGCGCCAGCAGCCAAAACTACCAGGGGAGGTACGAGCAGTACTTC
few	TRBJ2-5	TRBV5-4	NA	15	CASSSARTVQETQYF	TGTGCCAGCAGCTCAGCCAGGACAGTCCAAGAGACCCAGTACTTC
NA	TRBJ1-5	TRBV10-3	TRBD1	15	CAISSGTGSNQPQHF	TGTGCCATCAGTTCCGGGACAGGTAGCAATCAGCCCCAGCATTTT
few	TRBJ2-7	TRBV6-6	TRBD1	17	CATSIPTGGISSYEQYF	TGTGCCACCTCAATTCCCACAGGGGGAATAAGCTCCTACGAGCAGTACTTC
many	TRBJ2-7	TRBV5-1	TRBD1	14	CASGQGQGRGEQYF	TGCGCCAGCGGCCAAGGACAGGGAAGGGGCGAGCAGTACTTC
NA	TRBJ2-1	TRBV24-1	NA	16	CATSDLGRAPYNEQFF	TGTGCCACCAGTGATTTGGGCAGGGCCCCCTACAATGAGCAGTTCTTC
NA	TRBJ2-3	TRBV7-9	TRBD1	19	CASSTTHVRDRVSTDTQYF	TGTGCCAGCAGCACCACGCACGTCCGGGACAGGGTTAGCACAGATACGCAGTATTTT
few	TRBJ2-1	TRBV12-3/TRBV12-4	NA	14	CASTTGDSYNEQFF	TGTGCCAGCACAACGGGGGACTCCTACAATGAGCAGTTCTTC
NA	TRBJ2-7	TRBV27	TRBD1	15	CASSTGTGVFYEQYF	TGTGCCAGCAGCACCGGGACAGGGGTCTTCTACGAGCAGTACTTC
few	TRBJ2-5	TRBV15	NA	15	CATSRVVRSWETQYF	TGTGCCACCAGCAGAGTAGTGAGGTCGTGGGAGACCCAGTACTTC
few	TRBJ2-3	TRBV28	NA	15	CASSFRGWGTDTQYF	TGTGCCAGCAGTTTCCGGGGATGGGGCACAGATACGCAGTATTTT
NA	TRBJ2-1	TRBV12-3/TRBV12-4	NA	15	CASSLASNSYNEQFF	TGTGCCAGCAGTTTAGCCTCTAACTCCTACAATGAGCAGTTCTTC
few	TRBJ2-7	TRBV7-9	TRBD1	15	CASSTIRGYSYEQYF	TGTGCCAGCAGTACGATCAGGGGGTATAGCTACGAGCAGTACTTC